The clone carrying this T cell receptor beta chain is deemed medium-sized (0.01 to 0.1%). This record comes from a study of spatial heterogeneity in lung cancer. Time point here: sample taken at primary tumor resection. One entry per CDR3 protein results from TCRdb running MiXCR on the 5' RACE reads. This table holds around 24,000 distinct CDR3 sequences, about 7% found once. Germline CDR1 MDHEN, CDR2 SYDVKM. The CDR3 has 11 amino acids. Trimming shortened V by 5 bases and J by 3 bases, and 5 bases separated the two germline ends. This material consisted of PBMCs, taken at surgery. The source is a male donor with early-stage non-small cell lung cancer. The chain joins TRBV28 to TRBJ2-7; D remains ambiguous. The chain's CDR3 is CASSQLYEQYF. The CDR3 bases are TGTGCCAGCAGTCAACTCTACGAGCAGTACTTC.